The next 32 T cell receptor beta chains were all read from a single sample in a study of T-cell memory formation after mild COVID-19. TCRdb redid the calling of the 5' RACE reads with MiXCR, one entry per CDR3 protein. The table has over 450,000 distinct CDR3 sequences, roughly 21% seen once; the top ten hold around 12%. Sequencing input: PBMCs or a T cell subset sorted from them (not recorded which). Receptor source: an adult woman who had mild COVID-19 (a few samples of this study predate the infection). Cell type and time point are not known.

J is TRBJ2-2 and V is TRBV24-1; TRBD1 matches at 10 bases. The V gene's germline CDR1 is KGHDR and CDR2 SFDVKD. The CDR3 has 17 residues. V lost 0 bases to trimming and J lost 5 bases; unmatched junction nucleotides: 5. Here the CDR3 DNA reads TGTGCCACCAGTGATTTGCGGGGACAGGGGATAACCGGGGAGCTGTTTTTT. Translated, it gives CATSDLRGQGITGELFF.

The V and J genes are TRBV27 and TRBJ2-3, with 7 nucleotides matching TRBD2. The length of the CDR3 is 15 residues. V lost 3 bases and J lost 5; bases outside the gene matches: 8. The germline CDR1 and CDR2 sequences are MNHEY and SMNVEV (reference sequence). CDR3 DNA sequence: TGTGCCAGCAGTTTGGGGGGAGGGCCTGGAGATACGCAGTATTTT. Its translation is CASSLGGGPGDTQYF.

This clonotype appeared a few times. This sequence joins TRBV12-3 or TRBV12-4 and TRBJ1-5; 9 nucleotides line up with TRBD1. There are 14 residues in the CDR3. V shed 7 bases, J shed 2 bases, and the junction held 3 bases outside the gene matches. CDR3 residues: CASNRGRGNQPQHF. In nucleotides, the CDR3 is TGTGCCAGCAACAGGGGGCGCGGCAATCAGCCCCAGCATTTT.

The table lists this clonotype with many counts. The chain recombines TRBV5-1 with TRBJ2-5; D gene unclear. The CDR3 has 12 amino acids. The V gene's germline CDR1 is SGHRS and CDR2 YFSETQ. The ends were cut back, 2 bases at V and 2 bases at J, with 4 bases in the middle. Here the CDR3 DNA reads TGCGCCAGCAGCTTACTACAAGAGACCCAGTACTTC. Translated, it gives CASSLLQETQYF.

This clonotype was seen many times. V is TRBV24-1 and J is TRBJ2-1, with D possibly TRBD2 on 6 matching bases. Per the germline V gene, CDR1 is KGHDR and CDR2 is SFDVKD. This CDR3 has 14 amino acids. Deletions cut 1 base from V and 4 bases from J, with 7 bases between. DNA of the CDR3: TGTGCCACCAGTGATTTAGGGAGGTACAATGAGCAGTTCTTC. This gives the protein CATSDLGRYNEQFF.

The chain joins TRBV14 to TRBJ2-3; TRBD2 is a possible D gene (5 bases). Trimming took off 3 bases at V and 2 bases at J, with 18 bases between the two ends. The CDR3 sequence is 17 residues long. CDR1 SGHDN and CDR2 FVKESK come from the germline V gene. The CDR3 sequence: CASSQLRAAVNTDTQYF. The CDR3 bases are TGTGCCAGCAGCCAGCTAAGAGCGGCTGTCAACACAGATACGCAGTATTTT.

This clonotype has only a few counts. V usage is TRBV11-2 and J usage is TRBJ2-1; either TRBD1 or TRBD2 may fit D (6 bases each). Germline values: CDR1 SGHAT, CDR2 FQNNGV. The CDR3 has 15 residues. Trimming took off 10 bases at V and 2 bases at J, with 18 bases between the two ends. CDR3 loop: CATTPFRGPYNEQFF. DNA for the CDR3: TGTGCCACGACCCCATTTCGGGGGCCCTACAATGAGCAGTTCTTC.

In this sample, this clonotype turned up a few times. The rearrangement joins TRBV12-3 or TRBV12-4 to TRBJ2-7; tentative D call: TRBD1 (5 bases). This CDR3 has 14 amino acids. Trimming removed 5 bases from V and 6 bases from J, with 17 bases in between. The CDR3 DNA is TGTGCCAGCAGTCCCAAAAACGACAGACGCGAGCAGTACTTC. Its protein is CASSPKNDRREQYF.

This clonotype was counted between two and nine times. The chain links TRBV25-1 to TRBJ2-7, with D possibly matching TRBD2 (7 bases). Germline V lookup: CDR1 MGHDK, CDR2 SYGVNS. The CDR3 is 12 amino acids. The V end lost 4 bases, the J end lost 12 bases, and 16 bases lay between the germline ends. The CDR3 is CASSAVGGLWYF. As DNA, the CDR3 is TGTGCCAGCAGTGCCGTCGGGGGGCTTTGGTACTTC.

The chain is built from TRBV3-1 and TRBJ2-7; 7 nucleotides align to TRBD1. V dropped 4 bases and J dropped 1; count of bases not matched to a gene: 4. Germline assignment: CDR1 LGHDT and CDR2 YNNKEL (reference sequence). This CDR3 spans 14 amino acids. Here the CDR3 DNA reads TGTGCCAGCAGCCGGGGGACAGTGTCCTACGAGCAGTACTTC. As protein: CASSRGTVSYEQYF.

This clonotype was seen a handful of times. The gene calls are TRBV11-3 and TRBJ1-6; TRBD1 aligns across 7 bases. The CDR3 sequence is 15 residues long. The germline CDR1 and CDR2 sequences are SGHNT and YENEEA. The V gene end was trimmed by 5 bases and the J gene end by 6 bases; junction bases not matched to a gene: 7. CDR3 in amino acids: CASSPRQGSNSPLHF. The CDR3 DNA follows: TGTGCCAGCAGCCCGCGACAGGGAAGTAATTCACCCCTCCACTTT.

This clonotype was observed a few times. This sequence joins TRBV24-1 and TRBJ2-1; 13 bases align to TRBD2. Germline loops: CDR1 KGHDR, CDR2 SFDVKD. The J segment lost 4 bases and the V segment lost 3 bases, leaving 2 bases of the junction unmatched. The CDR3 is made up of 16 amino acids. The CDR3 spells CATSDRTSGSYNEQFF. The CDR3 DNA follows: TGTGCCACCAGTGATAGGACTAGCGGGAGTTACAATGAGCAGTTCTTC.

This chain links TRBV2 with TRBJ1-1, with D perhaps matching TRBD1 (6 bases). CDR3 length equals 16 residues. The V gene's germline CDR1 is SNHLY and CDR2 FYNNEI. V was shortened by 3 bases and J by 0 bases, with 14 bases between the two germline ends. CDR3: CASSEDSYKMNTEAFF. CDR3 in DNA: TGTGCCAGCAGTGAGGACAGCTACAAAATGAACACTGAAGCTTTCTTT.

CDR3 sequence reads: CASREFDSTDTQYF. DNA for the CDR3: TGTGCCAGCAGGGAGTTTGACTCCACAGATACGCAGTATTTT. The rearrangement uses TRBV12-3 or TRBV12-4 and TRBJ2-3; no reliable D call. The CDR3 contains 14 residues. V was shortened by 6 bases and J by 2 bases, with 12 bases between the two germline ends.

This chain links TRBV4-2 with TRBJ2-7, with D tentatively TRBD1 (5 bases). The CDR3 extends over 20 amino acids. Per the germline V gene, CDR1 is LGHNA and CDR2 is YNFKEQ. Deletions cut 5 bases from V and 3 bases from J, with 32 bases between. The CDR3 nucleotides read TGTGCCAGCAGCTCGCTCGGGTTGGCAGGTATAGGTGTGGGGCACTACGAGCAGTACTTC. Encoded protein: CASSSLGLAGIGVGHYEQYF.

This clonotype was detected only a few times. The rearrangement links TRBV6-2 or TRBV6-3 to TRBJ2-1, with D maybe TRBD2 (6 bases). This CDR3 spans 16 amino acids. Germline V gene data show CDR1 as MNHEY and CDR2 as SVGEGT. V shed 0 bases and J shed 2 bases, with 11 bases lying between them. The DNA of the CDR3 is TGTGCCAGCAGTTACTCCGGCGGGACTGCCTACAATGAGCAGTTCTTC. Residues: CASSYSGGTAYNEQFF.

This clonotype was found a few times. The chain combines TRBV7-9 with TRBJ1-1; unclear D gene. CDR3 length: 13 amino acids. V was shortened by 1 base and J by 7 bases, with 10 bases between the two germline ends. Germline V gives CDR1 SEHNR, CDR2 FQNEAQ (reference sequence). The CDR3: CASSLERWREAFF. The CDR3 region has the DNA TGTGCCAGCAGCTTAGAGCGATGGCGTGAAGCTTTCTTT. Looking up the rest from reference TRBV7-9 and TRBJ1-1 gives the full variable domain: DTGVSQNPRHKITKRGQNVTFRCDPISEHNRLYWYRQTLGQGPEFLTYFQNEAQLEKSRLLSDRFSAERPKGSFSTLEIQRTEQGDSAMYLCASSLERWREAFFGQGTRLTVV.

The chain is built from TRBV6-6 and TRBJ1-2; D remains ambiguous. The CDR3 is 12 amino acids. Germline V gives CDR1 MNHNY, CDR2 SVGAGI (reference sequence). V was pared by 7 bases and J by 4 bases, with 10 bases between. CDR3 sequence (DNA): TGTGCCAGCACCGACAAGCGCTATGGCTACACCTTC. It encodes CASTDKRYGYTF.

The chain combines TRBV7-3 with TRBJ2-1; D tentatively fits TRBD1 or TRBD2 (6 bases each). V was trimmed by 1 base and J by 10 bases, leaving 11 bases between them. This CDR3 comprises 13 residues. CDR1 SGHTA and CDR2 FQGTGA come from the germline V gene. The CDR3 is CASSLSTGREQFF. The CDR3 DNA follows: TGTGCCAGCAGCTTAAGTACAGGGAGGGAGCAGTTCTTC.

The V and J genes are TRBV18 and TRBJ1-5, with D possibly TRBD1 on 5 matching bases. Germline CDR1 and CDR2: KGHSH and LQKENI. Trimming shortened V by 0 bases and J by 6 bases, and 9 bases separated the two germline ends. The length of the CDR3 is 14 residues. CDR3: CASSPPGDPQPQHF. The DNA for the CDR3 is TGTGCCAGCTCACCACCCGGGGACCCTCAGCCCCAGCATTTT.

This clonotype came up a few times. The J gene is TRBJ2-2, the V gene TRBV6-2 or TRBV6-3, with 9 positions matching TRBD1. The CDR3 loop spans 16 amino acids. Unmatched junction bases numbered 8, after V lost 2 bases and J lost 7 bases. In germline, CDR1 is MNHEY, CDR2 SVGEGT. The CDR3: CASSYGYRGPVGELFF. The CDR3 DNA is TGTGCCAGCAGTTACGGGTACAGGGGGCCCGTCGGGGAGCTGTTTTTT.

V gene TRBV28 combines with J gene TRBJ2-7, with 7 nucleotides matching TRBD2. There are 15 residues in the CDR3. Per germline, CDR1 MDHEN and CDR2 SYDVKM. The junction had 9 bases not matched to a gene; V was cut back by 4 bases and J by 3 bases. CDR3 in DNA: TGTGCCAGCAGTTCCGAGACTAGCTCCCACTACGAGCAGTACTTC. It is translated as CASSSETSSHYEQYF.

This clonotype was recorded a few times. The chain combines TRBV6-5 with TRBJ1-6, with a weak D call TRBD1 (5 bases). Looked up from germline, CDR1 is MNHEY and CDR2 is SVGAGI. The CDR3 loop spans 15 amino acids. Trimming removed 0 bases at V and 10 bases at J, with 13 bases between. CDR3 in amino acids: CASSYSNQGRSPLHF. The CDR3 region has the DNA TGTGCCAGCAGTTACTCTAACCAGGGTCGGTCACCCCTCCACTTT.

The rearrangement uses TRBV6-1 and TRBJ2-7, with D maybe TRBD2 (5 bases). CDR1 and CDR2 (germline): MNHNS, SASEGT. The germline V and J ends were trimmed by 6 bases and 2 bases, with 11 bases remaining between them. The CDR3 runs 13 residues. CDR3 bases: TGTGCCAGCAGGGCTCCCGGGACCTACGAGCAGTACTTC. Its protein product is CASRAPGTYEQYF.

The CDR3 region is CAWSPIILAGGEQYF. For the CDR3, the DNA is TGTGCCTGGAGTCCTATAATCCTAGCGGGAGGCGAGCAGTACTTC. The chain is built from TRBV30 and TRBJ2-7; TRBD2 matches 11 bases. V shed 2 bases and J 6 bases; nucleotides not matched to a gene: 9. Germline lookup yields CDR1 GTSNPN and CDR2 SVGIG (reference sequence). The CDR3 totals 15 residues.

A few counts support this clonotype. The chain is built from TRBV7-9 and TRBJ1-5; 7 nucleotides agree with TRBD1. Germline loops: CDR1 SEHNR, CDR2 FQNEAQ (reference sequence). This CDR3 is built from 13 residues. The J segment lost 5 bases and the V segment lost 5 bases, leaving 3 bases of the junction unmatched. CDR3 in amino acids: CASSGDRDQPQHF. The CDR3 DNA is TGTGCCAGCAGCGGTGACAGGGATCAGCCCCAGCATTTT.

J is TRBJ2-1 and V is TRBV9; D may be TRBD1 (5 bases). This CDR3 is built from 14 residues. Trimming stripped 3 bases from V and 4 bases from J, with 11 bases between. Germline V CDR1 and CDR2: SGDLS, YYNGEE. This chain's CDR3 is CASSGRQSYNEQFF. CDR3 bases: TGTGCCAGCAGCGGTCGACAGAGTTACAATGAGCAGTTCTTC.

J is TRBJ2-7 and V is TRBV30; D is possibly TRBD2 (6 bases). The V gene lost 2 bases and the J gene lost 4 bases, with 27 bases spanning the gap. This CDR3 spans 18 amino acids. CDR1 GTSNPN and CDR2 SVGIG come from the germline V gene (reference sequence). CDR3 sequence reads: CAWSSTSSQLASLYEQYF. CDR3 sequence (DNA): TGTGCCTGGAGTTCCACCTCCTCACAACTAGCTTCCCTTTACGAGCAGTACTTC.

The chain couples TRBV7-8 to TRBJ2-1; 9 bases line up with TRBD1. V shed 4 bases, J shed 9 bases, and the junction held 10 bases outside the gene matches. Germline V gene lookup returns CDR1 SGHVS and CDR2 FQNEAQ. The CDR3 is 15 residues long. The CDR3, as DNA: TGTGCCAGCAGCTCCCTCCCGGGACAGGGCTTTGAGCAGTTCTTC. Translating it yields CASSSLPGQGFEQFF.

In its sample, this clonotype was seen a few times. The chain uses TRBV13 and TRBJ2-7; 9 bases line up with TRBD2. This CDR3 is 16 amino acids long. V was pared by 1 base and J by 4 bases, with 8 bases of the junction left unmatched. Per the germline V gene, CDR1 is PRHDT and CDR2 is FYEKMQ (reference sequence). CDR3 amino acids: CASSLEVAGAQYEQYF. The CDR3 DNA reads TGTGCCAGCAGCTTAGAGGTAGCGGGGGCCCAATACGAGCAGTACTTC.

This clonotype was seen a handful of times. This chain uses TRBV7-2 with TRBJ2-2, with TRBD1 as a possible D gene (5 bases). V was pared by 0 bases and J by 5 bases, with 13 bases between. The CDR3 has 16 amino acids. Germline-derived CDR1 and CDR2 are SGHTA and FQGNSA. The CDR3 sequence: CASSLAYRILTGELFF. In nucleotides, the CDR3 is TGTGCCAGCAGCTTAGCTTACAGGATTTTAACCGGGGAGCTGTTTTTT.

A few counts support this clonotype. The chain couples TRBV27 to TRBJ2-1; the D gene is possibly TRBD2 (6 bases). The germline V gene encodes CDR1 MNHEY and CDR2 SMNVEV (reference sequence). V lost 5 bases and J lost 1, with 12 bases in between. The CDR3 spans 15 residues. This chain's CDR3 is CASSPGDFSYNEQFF. The CDR3 DNA is TGTGCCAGCAGTCCCGGGGACTTTTCCTACAATGAGCAGTTCTTC.